This T cell receptor (beta chain) came from a study of cytomegalovirus exposure and HLA in healthy donors. CDR1 and CDR2 (germline): LGHNA, YSLEER. V dropped 0 bases and J dropped 7; count of bases not matched to a gene: 9. The CDR3 totals 16 residues. 13 Jbeta primers and 60 Vbeta primers were used for the PCR. TCRdb keeps only in-frame clones here, not all; method: immunoSEQ multiplex PCR. The sample includes some 110,000 clones, around 76% seen only once; the top ten take approximately 13%. This clone appeared a few times. Sample: PBMCs. This sequence originates from a woman aged 55 to 70 in good health and CMV-seropositive. J is TRBJ2-1 and V is TRBV4-3; 7 nucleotides match TRBD2. The CDR3 region is CASSQDFGLVLNEQFF. DNA of the CDR3: TGCGCCAGCAGCCAAGATTTCGGACTAGTGCTTAATGAGCAGTTCTTC.